This entry describes one T cell receptor (beta chain). Antigen unknown. The CDR3 runs 13 residues. Germline V gene data show CDR1 as SGHTA and CDR2 as FQGNSA. With 4 bases removed from V and 2 bases from J, the gap between germline ends came to 6 bases. This specimen belongs to a study of radiotherapy plus CTLA-4 blockade in lung cancer. Study at large: Disease control was achieved by over 25% of patients, and objective responses by more than 15%.

Study-level results: The best predictor of response was reported to be early blood T cell clone dynamics, with interferon-beta. Tumor-origin TCR clones grew in blood after radiotherapy plus ipilimumab.

The assay was immunoSEQ multiplex PCR, and TCRdb's table has in-frame clones only and misses some. Here the sample spans under 55,000 clones, more than 60% being singletons. The TCR comes from a human donor with non-small cell lung cancer who had a partial response to radiotherapy plus ipilimumab. This chain links TRBV7-2 with TRBJ1-5; no clear D gene. Specimen: peripheral blood, collected from a patient treated with radiotherapy plus ipilimumab. As DNA, the CDR3 is TGTGCCAGCAGCTCGAGTGGCAATCAGCCCCAGCATTTT. This codes for CASSSSGNQPQHF.